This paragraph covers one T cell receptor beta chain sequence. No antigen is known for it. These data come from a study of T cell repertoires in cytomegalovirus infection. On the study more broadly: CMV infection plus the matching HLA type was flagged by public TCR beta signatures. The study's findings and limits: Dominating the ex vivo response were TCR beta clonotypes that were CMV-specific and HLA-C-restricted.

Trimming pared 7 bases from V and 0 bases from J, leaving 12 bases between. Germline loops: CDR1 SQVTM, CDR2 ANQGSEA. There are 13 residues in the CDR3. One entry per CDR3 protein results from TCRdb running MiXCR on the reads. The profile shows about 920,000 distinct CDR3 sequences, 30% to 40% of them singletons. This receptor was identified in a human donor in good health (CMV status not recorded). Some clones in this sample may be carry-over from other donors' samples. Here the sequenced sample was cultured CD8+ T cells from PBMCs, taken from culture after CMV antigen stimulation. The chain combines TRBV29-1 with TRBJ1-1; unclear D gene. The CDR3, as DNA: TGCAGCGCCGCGGACGGTATGAACACTGAAGCTTTCTTT. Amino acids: CSAADGMNTEAFF.